These 5 T cell receptor beta chains share one sample of origin, sequenced in a study of cytomegalovirus exposure and HLA in healthy donors. The PCR was carried out with 60 Vbeta primers and 13 Jbeta primers. Repertoires were generated with immunoSEQ multiplex PCR, while TCRdb's copy carries only in-frame clones and drops some. Among about 140,000 clones listed, roughly three quarters were seen once. The sequencing sample was made of PBMCs. The receptors originated from a female donor in good health and CMV-seronegative.

The V gene is TRBV9, the J gene TRBJ1-1, with TRBD1 matching 8 bases. CDR3 length: 15 amino acids. Germline trimming cut 4 bases from V and 2 bases from J; bases unmatched to any gene: 7. Germline V gene lookup returns CDR1 SGDLS and CDR2 YYNGEE. Here the CDR3 reads CASSPTGQGNTEAFF. The CDR3 coding sequence is TGTGCCAGCAGCCCCACCGGACAGGGAAACACTGAAGCTTTCTTT.

The chain employs TRBV19 and TRBJ1-2, with 7 positions matching TRBD1. In germline, CDR1 is LNHDA, CDR2 SQIVND (reference sequence). Losses at the gene ends were 5 bases for V and 3 bases for J; bases not matched to a gene: 15. This CDR3 has 17 residues. CDR3 loop: CASSLQGTTLNYYGYTF. CDR3 DNA: TGTGCCAGTAGTTTACAGGGGACAACCTTGAACTACTATGGCTACACCTTC.

The chain joins TRBV6-5 to TRBJ1-1; 7 positions agree with TRBD1. Germline V gene sequence: CDR1 MNHEY, CDR2 SVGAGI. With V trimmed by 6 bases and J by 3 bases, 10 bases remained unmatched. This CDR3 region has 15 residues. In nucleotides, the CDR3 is TGTGCCAGCAGGAGAGGGGGCCCGGAGGACACTGAAGCTTTCTTT. Amino acids: CASRRGGPEDTEAFF.

This clone appeared once. The chain employs TRBV2 and TRBJ2-5; tentatively, D is TRBD2 (5 bases). This CDR3 has 13 residues. V lost 6 bases to trimming and J lost 2 bases, with 10 bases between them. Germline V gene lookup returns CDR1 SNHLY and CDR2 FYNNEI. CDR3 DNA sequence: TGTGCCAGCAGATTAGCGCAACAAGAGACCCAGTACTTC. Translation gives CASRLAQQETQYF.

Here the CDR3 DNA reads TGTGCCAGCAGCCAATCGGGAGGGCGGACAGATACGCAGTATTTT. Protein product: CASSQSGGRTDTQYF. The chain couples TRBV11-2 to TRBJ2-3; 8 nucleotides agree with TRBD2. Germline values: CDR1 SGHAT, CDR2 FQNNGV. The CDR3 covers 15 residues. Losses at the gene ends were 5 bases for V and 3 bases for J; bases not matched to a gene: 7.